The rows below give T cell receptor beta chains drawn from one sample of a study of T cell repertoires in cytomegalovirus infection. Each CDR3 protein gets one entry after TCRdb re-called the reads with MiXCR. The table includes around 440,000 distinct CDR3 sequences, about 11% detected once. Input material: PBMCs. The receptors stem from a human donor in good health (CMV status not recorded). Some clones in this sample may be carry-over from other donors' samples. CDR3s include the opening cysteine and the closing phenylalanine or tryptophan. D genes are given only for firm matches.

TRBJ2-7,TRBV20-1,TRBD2,CSAIEGTSGREGQYF
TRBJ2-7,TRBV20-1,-,CSARGGEMRSYEQYF
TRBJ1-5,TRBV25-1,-,CASSDQASNQPQHF
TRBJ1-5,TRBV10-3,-,CAISVDKNQPQHF
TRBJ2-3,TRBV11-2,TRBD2,CASSLDTGLAGGDILRDTQYF
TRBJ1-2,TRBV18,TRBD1,CASSSTQSGQGAYGYTF
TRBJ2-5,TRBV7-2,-,CASSLAARGGPRF
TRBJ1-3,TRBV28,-,CASTAGEGPGNTIYF
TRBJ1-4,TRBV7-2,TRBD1,CASAHRGYNEKLFF
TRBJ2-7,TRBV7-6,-,CASSSENNYEQYF
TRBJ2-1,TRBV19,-,CASSIGVFLKSGNEQFF
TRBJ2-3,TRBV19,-,CASSIDRAGTDTQYF
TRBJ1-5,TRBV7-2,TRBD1,CASSRQGSQPQHF
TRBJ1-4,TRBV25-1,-,CASSEVGGGEKLFF
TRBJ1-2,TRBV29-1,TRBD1,CSDRGQANYGYTF
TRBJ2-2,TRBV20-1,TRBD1,CSAGKTGGASGELFF
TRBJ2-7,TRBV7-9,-,CASSRSLEQYF
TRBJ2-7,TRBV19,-,CASSILRGYEQYF
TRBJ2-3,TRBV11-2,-,CASSLLAFTDTQYF
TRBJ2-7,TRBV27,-,CASSSKGGPTYEQYF
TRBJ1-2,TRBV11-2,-,CASSLTDGSSYGYTF
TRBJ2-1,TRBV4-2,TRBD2,CASSQIGRIAGGLNEQFF
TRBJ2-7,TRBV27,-,CASSLNLGSSYEQYF
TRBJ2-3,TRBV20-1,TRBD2,CSARRRGTSGRDTQYF
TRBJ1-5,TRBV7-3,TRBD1,CASSVDRGQPQHF
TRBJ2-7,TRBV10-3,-,CAIRSAAGKSSYEQYF
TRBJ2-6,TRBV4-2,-,CASSQDLPGAAGANVLTF
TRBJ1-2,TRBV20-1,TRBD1,CSARFPGTGIYGYTF
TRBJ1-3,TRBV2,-,CASSGSSGNTIYF
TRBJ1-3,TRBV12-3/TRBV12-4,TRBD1,CASSPRDSSGNTIYF
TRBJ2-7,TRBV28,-,CASSFPRSGNSYEQYF
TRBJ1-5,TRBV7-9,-,CASSLGGLLNQPQHF
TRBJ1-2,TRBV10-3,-,CAISEKVRRGTGYTF